Sequencing of this TCR beta chain was carried out in a study of T cell responses to AZD1222 COVID-19 vaccine. The V gene lost 10 bases and the J gene lost 5 bases, with 17 bases spanning the gap. The V gene's germline CDR1 is SNHLY and CDR2 FYNNEI. The CDR3 totals 13 residues. Using immunoSEQ multiplex PCR, the repertoire was profiled, and TCRdb retains in-frame clones only, with some absent. This sample has fewer than 120,000 clones, with about nine tenths found just once. This TCR was sampled from an adult who received the AZD1222 COVID-19 vaccine. This chain uses TRBV2 with TRBJ2-5, with D uncertain. The source was peripheral blood, collected 28 days after the second AZD1222 dose. CDR3: CAMGRQMRETQYF. The CDR3 region has the DNA TGTGCCATGGGCAGGCAAATGAGGGAGACCCAGTACTTC.